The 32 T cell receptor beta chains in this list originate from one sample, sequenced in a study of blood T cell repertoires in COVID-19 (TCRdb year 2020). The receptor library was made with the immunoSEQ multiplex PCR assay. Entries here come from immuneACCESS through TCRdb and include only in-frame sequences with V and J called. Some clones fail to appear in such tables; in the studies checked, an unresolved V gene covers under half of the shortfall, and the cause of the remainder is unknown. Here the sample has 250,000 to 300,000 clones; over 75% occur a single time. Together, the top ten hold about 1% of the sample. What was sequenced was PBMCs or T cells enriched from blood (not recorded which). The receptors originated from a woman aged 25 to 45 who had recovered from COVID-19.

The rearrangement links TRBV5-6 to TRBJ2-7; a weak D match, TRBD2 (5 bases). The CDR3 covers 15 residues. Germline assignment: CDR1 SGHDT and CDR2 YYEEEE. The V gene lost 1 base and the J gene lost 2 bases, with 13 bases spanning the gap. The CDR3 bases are TGTGCCAGCAGCTTGATCCTTAGCGATACCTACGAGCAGTACTTC. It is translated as CASSLILSDTYEQYF.

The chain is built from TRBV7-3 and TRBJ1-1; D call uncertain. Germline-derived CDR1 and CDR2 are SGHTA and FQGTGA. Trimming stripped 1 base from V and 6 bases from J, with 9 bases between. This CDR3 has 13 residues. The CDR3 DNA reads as TGTGCCAGCAGCTTAAATGTCCGAGCTGAAGCTTTCTTT. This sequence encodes CASSLNVRAEAFF.

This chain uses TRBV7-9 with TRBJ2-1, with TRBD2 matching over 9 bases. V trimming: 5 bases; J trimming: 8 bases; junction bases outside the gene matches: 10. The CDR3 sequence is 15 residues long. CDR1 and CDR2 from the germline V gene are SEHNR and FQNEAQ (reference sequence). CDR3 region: CASSPPGTSPHEQFF. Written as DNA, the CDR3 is TGTGCCAGCAGCCCCCCCGGGACTAGCCCCCATGAGCAGTTCTTC.

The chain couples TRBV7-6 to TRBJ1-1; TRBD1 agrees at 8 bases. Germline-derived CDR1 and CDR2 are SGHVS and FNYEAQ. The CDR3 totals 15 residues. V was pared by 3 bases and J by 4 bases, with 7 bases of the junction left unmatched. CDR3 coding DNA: TGTGCCAGCAGCTTGAGCCAGGGGGCGAGCACTGAAGCTTTCTTT. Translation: CASSLSQGASTEAFF.

The CDR3 DNA reads TGTGCCAGCAGCTATGGAGGGCTAGAGGATACGCAGTATTTT. As protein: CASSYGGLEDTQYF. The chain links TRBV7-3 to TRBJ2-3; a weak D match, TRBD2 (6 bases). The CDR3 has 14 amino acids. The germline CDR1 and CDR2 sequences are SGHTA and FQGTGA. Trimming left V 4 bases short and J 6 bases short, with 14 bases between.

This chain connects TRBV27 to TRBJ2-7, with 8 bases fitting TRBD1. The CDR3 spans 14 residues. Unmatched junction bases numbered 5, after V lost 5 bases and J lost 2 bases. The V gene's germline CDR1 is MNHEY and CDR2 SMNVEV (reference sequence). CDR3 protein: CASSRQGFAYEQYF. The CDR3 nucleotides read TGTGCCAGCAGTCGACAGGGGTTCGCCTACGAGCAGTACTTC.

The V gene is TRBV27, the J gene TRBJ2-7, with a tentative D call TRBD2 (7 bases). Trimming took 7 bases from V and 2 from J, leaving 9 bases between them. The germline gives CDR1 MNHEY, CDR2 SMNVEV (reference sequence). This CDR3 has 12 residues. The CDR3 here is CASMGGPYEQYF. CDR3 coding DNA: TGTGCCAGCATGGGGGGGCCCTACGAGCAGTACTTC.

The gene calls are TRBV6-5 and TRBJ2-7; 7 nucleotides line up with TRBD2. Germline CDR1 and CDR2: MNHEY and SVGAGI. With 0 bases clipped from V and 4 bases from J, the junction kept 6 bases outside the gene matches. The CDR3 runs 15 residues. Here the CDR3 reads CASSYSDGRLYEQYF. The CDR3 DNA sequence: TGTGCCAGCAGTTACTCTGACGGGAGGTTGTACGAGCAGTACTTC.

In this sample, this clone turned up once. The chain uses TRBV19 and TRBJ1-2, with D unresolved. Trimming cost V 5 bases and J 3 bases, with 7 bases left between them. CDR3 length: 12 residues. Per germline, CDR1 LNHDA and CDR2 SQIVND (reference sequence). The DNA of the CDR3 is TGTGCCAGTAGTTTCCAGGACTATGGCTACACCTTC. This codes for CASSFQDYGYTF.

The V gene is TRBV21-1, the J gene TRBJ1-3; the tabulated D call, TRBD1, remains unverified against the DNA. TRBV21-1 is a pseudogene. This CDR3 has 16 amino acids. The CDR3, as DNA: TGTGCCAGCAGCACCCCAAGGGGGTCCCCTGGAAACACCATATATTTT. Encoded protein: CASSTPRGSPGNTIYF.

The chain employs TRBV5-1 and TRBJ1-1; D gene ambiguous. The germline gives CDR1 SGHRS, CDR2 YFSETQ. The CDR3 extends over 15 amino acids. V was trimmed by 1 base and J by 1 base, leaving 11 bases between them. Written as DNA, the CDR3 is TGCGCCAGCAGCTTGCCCCCGATAGCGAACACTGAAGCTTTCTTT. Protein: CASSLPPIANTEAFF.

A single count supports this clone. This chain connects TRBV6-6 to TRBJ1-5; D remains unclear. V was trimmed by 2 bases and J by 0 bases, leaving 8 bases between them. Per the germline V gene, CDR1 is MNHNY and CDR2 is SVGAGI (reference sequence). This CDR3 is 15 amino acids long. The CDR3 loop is CASSYGLNSNQPQHF. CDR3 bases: TGTGCCAGCAGTTACGGCCTTAATAGCAATCAGCCCCAGCATTTT.

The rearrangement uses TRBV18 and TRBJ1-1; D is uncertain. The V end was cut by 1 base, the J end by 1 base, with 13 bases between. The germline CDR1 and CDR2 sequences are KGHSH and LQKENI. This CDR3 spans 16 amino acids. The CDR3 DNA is TGTGCCAGCTCACCACTAGAGAATTACCAGAACACTGAAGCTTTCTTT. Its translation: CASSPLENYQNTEAFF.

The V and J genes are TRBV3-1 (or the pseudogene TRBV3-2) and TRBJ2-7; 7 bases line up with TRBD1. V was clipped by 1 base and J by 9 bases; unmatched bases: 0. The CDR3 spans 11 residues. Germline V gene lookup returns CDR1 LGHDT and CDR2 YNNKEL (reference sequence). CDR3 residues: CASSQGQGQYF. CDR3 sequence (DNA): TGTGCCAGCAGCCAAGGACAGGGGCAGTACTTC.

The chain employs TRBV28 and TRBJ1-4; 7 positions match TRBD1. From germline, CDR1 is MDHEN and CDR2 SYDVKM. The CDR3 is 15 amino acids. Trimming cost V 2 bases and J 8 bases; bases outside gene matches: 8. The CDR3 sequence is CASSLATGDWEKLFF. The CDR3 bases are TGTGCCAGCAGTTTAGCCACAGGGGATTGGGAAAAACTGTTTTTT.

The DNA for the CDR3 is TGTGCCAGCGAGGATCGGGGATATAGCAATCAGCCCCAGCATTTT. Its protein product is CASEDRGYSNQPQHF. This chain uses TRBV6-5 with TRBJ1-5; the D is unclear. This CDR3 has 15 amino acids. V was pared by 8 bases and J by 0 bases, with 14 bases between. Germline-derived CDR1 and CDR2 are MNHEY and SVGAGI.

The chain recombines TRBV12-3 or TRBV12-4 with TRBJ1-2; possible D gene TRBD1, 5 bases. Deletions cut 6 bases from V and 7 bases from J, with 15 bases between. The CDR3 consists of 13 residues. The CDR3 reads CASRQGGGRGYTF. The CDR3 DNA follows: TGTGCCAGCAGGCAAGGCGGGGGTCGTGGCTACACCTTC.

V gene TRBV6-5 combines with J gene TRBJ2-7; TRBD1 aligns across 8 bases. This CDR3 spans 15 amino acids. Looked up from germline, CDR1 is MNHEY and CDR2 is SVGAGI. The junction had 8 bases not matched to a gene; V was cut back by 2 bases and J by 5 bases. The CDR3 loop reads CASSYQGAVVHEQYF. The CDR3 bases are TGTGCCAGCAGTTACCAGGGGGCGGTGGTCCACGAGCAGTACTTC.

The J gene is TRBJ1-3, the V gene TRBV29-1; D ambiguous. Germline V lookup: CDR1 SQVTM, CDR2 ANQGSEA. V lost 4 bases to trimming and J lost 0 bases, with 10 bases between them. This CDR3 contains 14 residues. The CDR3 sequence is CSVAWRSSGNTIYF. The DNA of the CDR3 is TGCAGCGTTGCTTGGCGGAGCTCTGGAAACACCATATATTTT.

DNA of the CDR3: TGTGCCAGCAGTGAATCGGCTGGGCCCGAGCAGTACTTC. This codes for CASSESAGPEQYF. This chain connects TRBV25-1 to TRBJ2-7; D unresolved. The CDR3 is made up of 13 amino acids. With 1 base removed from V and 6 bases from J, the gap between germline ends came to 10 bases. Germline-derived CDR1 and CDR2 are MGHDK and SYGVNS.

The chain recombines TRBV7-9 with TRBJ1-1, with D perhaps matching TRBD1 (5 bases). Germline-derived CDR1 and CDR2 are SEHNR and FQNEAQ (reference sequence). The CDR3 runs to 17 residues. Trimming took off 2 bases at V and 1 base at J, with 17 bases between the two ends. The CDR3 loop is CASSLFRSRVRNTEAFF. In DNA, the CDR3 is TGTGCCAGCAGCTTATTCCGGTCCAGGGTTCGGAACACTGAAGCTTTCTTT.

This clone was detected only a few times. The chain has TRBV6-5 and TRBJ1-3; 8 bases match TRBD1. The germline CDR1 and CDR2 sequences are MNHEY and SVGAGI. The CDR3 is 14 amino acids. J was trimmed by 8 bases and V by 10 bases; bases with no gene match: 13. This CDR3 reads CATQDRGFLDTIYF. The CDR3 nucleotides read TGTGCCACACAAGACAGGGGATTTCTAGACACCATATATTTT.

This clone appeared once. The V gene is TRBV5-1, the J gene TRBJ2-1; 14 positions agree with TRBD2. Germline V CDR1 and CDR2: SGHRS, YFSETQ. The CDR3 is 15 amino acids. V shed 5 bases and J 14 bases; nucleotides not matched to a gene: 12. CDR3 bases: TGCGCCAGCAGGGGGGGACTAGCGGGAGAAGGGCCGGAGTTCTTC. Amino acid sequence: CASRGGLAGEGPEFF.

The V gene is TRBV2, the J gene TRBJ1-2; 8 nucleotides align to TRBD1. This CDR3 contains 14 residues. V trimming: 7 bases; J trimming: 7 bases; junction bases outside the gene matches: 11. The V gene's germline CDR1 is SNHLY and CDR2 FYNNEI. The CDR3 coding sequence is TGTGCCAGCATGGGCGGGACAGGATGGGGTGGCTACACCTTC. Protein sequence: CASMGGTGWGGYTF.

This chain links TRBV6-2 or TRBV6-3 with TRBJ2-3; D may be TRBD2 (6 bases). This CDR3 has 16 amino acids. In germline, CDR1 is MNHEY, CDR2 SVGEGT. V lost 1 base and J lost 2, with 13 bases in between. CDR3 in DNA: TGTGCCAGCAGTTACTTTCTGACTAGTTCCACAGATACGCAGTATTTT. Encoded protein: CASSYFLTSSTDTQYF.

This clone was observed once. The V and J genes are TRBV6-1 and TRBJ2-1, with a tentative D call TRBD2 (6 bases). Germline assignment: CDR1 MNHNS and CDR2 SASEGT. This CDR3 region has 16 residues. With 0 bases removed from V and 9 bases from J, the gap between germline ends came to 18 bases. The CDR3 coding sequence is TGTGCCAGCAGTGAAGCTTCGTGGGCAGGGAGGAGTGAGCAGTTCTTC. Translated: CASSEASWAGRSEQFF.

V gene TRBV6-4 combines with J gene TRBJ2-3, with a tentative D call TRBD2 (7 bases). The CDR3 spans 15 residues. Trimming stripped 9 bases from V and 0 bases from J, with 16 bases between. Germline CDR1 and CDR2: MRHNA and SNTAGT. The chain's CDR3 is CASSTRGGSTDTQYF. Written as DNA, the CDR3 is TGTGCCAGTTCTACTAGGGGGGGGAGCACAGATACGCAGTATTTT.

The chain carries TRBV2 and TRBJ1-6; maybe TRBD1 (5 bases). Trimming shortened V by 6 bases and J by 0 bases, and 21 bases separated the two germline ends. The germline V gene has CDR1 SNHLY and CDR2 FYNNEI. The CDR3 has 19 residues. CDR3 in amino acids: CASRPTQGRSSSYNSPLHF. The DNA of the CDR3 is TGTGCCAGCAGACCCACCCAGGGCAGAAGCAGCTCCTATAATTCACCCCTCCACTTT.

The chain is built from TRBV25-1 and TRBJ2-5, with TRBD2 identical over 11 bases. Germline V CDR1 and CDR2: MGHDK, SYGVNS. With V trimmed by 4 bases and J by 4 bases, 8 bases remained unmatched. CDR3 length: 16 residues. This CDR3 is CASSGIAGGLGETQYF. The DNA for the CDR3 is TGTGCCAGCAGTGGTATAGCGGGGGGGCTGGGAGAGACCCAGTACTTC.

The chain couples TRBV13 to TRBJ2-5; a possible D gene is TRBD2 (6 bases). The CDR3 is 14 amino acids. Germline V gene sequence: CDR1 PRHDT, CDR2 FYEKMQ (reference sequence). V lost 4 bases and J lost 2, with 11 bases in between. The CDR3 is CASSSPGTQETQYF. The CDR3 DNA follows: TGTGCCAGCAGCTCACCCGGGACTCAAGAGACCCAGTACTTC. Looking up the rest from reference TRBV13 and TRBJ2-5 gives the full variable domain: AAGVIQSPRHLIKEKRETATLKCYPIPRHDTVYWYQQGPGQDPQFLISFYEKMQSDKGSIPDRFSAQQFSDYHSELNMSSLELGDSALYFCASSSPGTQETQYFGPGTRLLVL.

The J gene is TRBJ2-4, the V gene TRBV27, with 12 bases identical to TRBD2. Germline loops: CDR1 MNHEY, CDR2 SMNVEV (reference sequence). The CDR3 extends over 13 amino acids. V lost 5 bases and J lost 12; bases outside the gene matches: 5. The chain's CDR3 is CASSPRLAGAQYF. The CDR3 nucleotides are TGTGCCAGCAGTCCACGACTAGCGGGGGCTCAGTACTTC.

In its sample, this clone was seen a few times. The CDR3 region has the DNA TGTGCCAGCAGCCAAGTGGCCCTTCTAGCGGGAGAGGTATCCTACGAGCAGTACTTC. Its translation: CASSQVALLAGEVSYEQYF. This rearrangement joins TRBV4-2 to TRBJ2-7; TRBD2 aligns across 10 bases. With 1 base clipped from V and 1 base from J, the junction kept 13 bases outside the gene matches. This CDR3 contains 19 residues. CDR1 and CDR2 from the germline V gene are LGHNA and YNFKEQ.